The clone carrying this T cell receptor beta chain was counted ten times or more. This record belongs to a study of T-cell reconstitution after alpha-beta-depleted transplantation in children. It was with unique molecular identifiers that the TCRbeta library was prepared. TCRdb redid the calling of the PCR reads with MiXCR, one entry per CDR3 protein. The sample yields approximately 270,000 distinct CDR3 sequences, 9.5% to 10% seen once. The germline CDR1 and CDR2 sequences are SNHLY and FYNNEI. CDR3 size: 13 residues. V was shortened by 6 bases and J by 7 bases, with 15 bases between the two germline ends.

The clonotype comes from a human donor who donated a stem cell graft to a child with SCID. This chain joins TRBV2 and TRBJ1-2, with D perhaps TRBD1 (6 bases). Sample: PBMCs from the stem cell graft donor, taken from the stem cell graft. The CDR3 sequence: CASRESGEGGYTF. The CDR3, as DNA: TGTGCCAGCAGAGAATCAGGGGAAGGTGGCTACACCTTC.